The present T cell receptor (beta chain) was sequenced within a study of CD8 T cells in ankylosing spondylitis. The CDR3 contains 13 residues. Trimming took 4 bases from V and 9 from J, leaving 14 bases between them. Germline CDR1 is LGHDT and CDR2 is YNNKEL (reference sequence). Study conclusions and caveats: Clones tied to disease were said to be significantly enriched in matched ankylosing spondylitis synovial fluid. Clones that were linked to disease were CD8+ and were relatively rare in peripheral blood.

Regarding this clonotype: What it binds is unknown.

Generation of TCR beta libraries employed quantitative 5'-RACE incorporating molecular barcodes. From the 5' RACE reads, TCRdb called clonotypes with MiXCR, one entry per CDR3 protein. The sample carries roughly 230,000 distinct CDR3 sequences, 18% recorded once. V and J are TRBV3-1 and TRBJ2-3; D perhaps matches TRBD2 (5 bases). The sequencing input was blood, either unsorted or a sorted T cell fraction (not recorded which). The TCR sequence derives from a male donor with ankylosing spondylitis or in good health (not recorded which). CDR3 sequence (DNA): TGTGCCAGCAGCCGGGCCACACTAGAAACGCAGTATTTT. Translated: CASSRATLETQYF.